These 29 T cell receptor beta chains came from one sample sequenced in a study of T cell repertoires in cytomegalovirus infection. MiXCR, run by TCRdb on the reads, gives a single entry per CDR3 protein. Among roughly 320,000 distinct CDR3 sequences listed, 9.6% were seen once. Sequencing was done on a sample of PBMCs. These receptors all come from a human donor in good health (CMV status not recorded). Some clones in this sample may be carry-over from other donors' samples.

This clonotype turned up a few times. This chain joins TRBV11-2 and TRBJ2-3, with TRBD2 matching 9 bases. Trimming took 5 bases from V and 1 from J; bases not matched to a gene: 10. The CDR3 has 17 amino acids. The germline gives CDR1 SGHAT, CDR2 FQNNGV. In DNA, the CDR3 is TGTGCCAGCAGCCCCGGGAGAGCGGGGGGTGGCACAGATACGCAGTATTTT. This gives the protein CASSPGRAGGGTDTQYF.

This clonotype showed up many times. The chain employs TRBV2 and TRBJ2-7, with D perhaps matching TRBD1 (5 bases). The germline V gene encodes CDR1 SNHLY and CDR2 FYNNEI. The V end lost 2 bases, the J end lost 6 bases, and 11 bases lay between the germline ends. The CDR3 is made up of 13 amino acids. DNA of the CDR3: TGTGCCAGCAGTGAAAGGGCAGGGCCCGAGCAGTACGTC. Its protein product is CASSERAGPEQYV.

This clonotype was seen at least ten times. J is TRBJ1-1 and V is TRBV19; TRBD1 might be the D (5 bases). The CDR3 is made up of 15 amino acids. Germline V gene data show CDR1 as LNHDA and CDR2 as SQIVND (reference sequence). Trimming left V 5 bases short and J 1 base short, with 14 bases between. CDR3 nucleotides: TGTGCCAGTAGTGCCCCGGGACGGAGGAACACTGAAGCTTTCTTT. Residues: CASSAPGRRNTEAFF.

This clonotype was seen repeatedly, ten times or more. The chain is built from TRBV19 and TRBJ2-1, with D tentatively TRBD2 (6 bases). Trimming left V 4 bases short and J 3 bases short, with 10 bases between. The germline gives CDR1 LNHDA, CDR2 SQIVND (reference sequence). The CDR3 is 14 residues long. Here the CDR3 reads CASSTLASYNEQFF. In DNA form, the CDR3 reads TGTGCCAGTAGTACTCTAGCGAGCTACAATGAGCAGTTCTTC. Complete variable domain (other parts from reference TRBV19 and TRBJ2-1): DGGITQSPKYLFRKEGQNVTLSCEQNLNHDAMYWYRQDPGQGLRLIYYSQIVNDFQKGDIAEGYSVSREKKESFPLTVTSAQKNPTAFYLCASSTLASYNEQFFGPGTRLTVL.

This clonotype has a handful of counts. This chain joins TRBV28 and TRBJ2-5; 7 bases align to TRBD2. Germline V gives CDR1 MDHEN, CDR2 SYDVKM. After removal of 6 bases from V and 1 base from J, the junction contained 8 bases not matched to a gene. The CDR3 extends over 15 amino acids. The CDR3 nucleotides are TGTGCCAGCAGGTCGGGGGGAGGCCTCCAAGAGACCCAGTACTTC. Translated: CASRSGGGLQETQYF.

This clonotype turned up a few times. The rearrangement uses TRBV4-3 and TRBJ2-3; no clear D. From germline, CDR1 is LGHNA and CDR2 YSLEER. Trimming stripped 5 bases from V and 0 bases from J, with 18 bases between. This CDR3 has 17 amino acids. CDR3 loop: CASSYSSEATSTDTQYF. CDR3 DNA sequence: TGCGCCAGCAGCTACTCCTCCGAGGCGACCAGCACAGATACGCAGTATTTT.

This rearrangement joins TRBV28 to TRBJ2-5; 10 bases fit TRBD2. CDR3 length: 16 amino acids. V trimming: 5 bases; J trimming: 5 bases; junction bases outside the gene matches: 11. The germline V gene has CDR1 MDHEN and CDR2 SYDVKM. The DNA for the CDR3 is TGTGCCAGCAGTCCCTACAGCGGGGGGGCCGGGGAGACCCAGTACTTC. Protein sequence: CASSPYSGGAGETQYF.

The chain has TRBV3-1 and TRBJ1-1; 8 bases agree with TRBD1. The junction had 7 bases not matched to a gene; V was cut back by 4 bases and J by 6 bases. Germline-derived CDR1 and CDR2 are LGHDT and YNNKEL (reference sequence). The CDR3 is made up of 14 amino acids. CDR3 sequence reads: CASSLTGGSAEAFF. As DNA, the CDR3 is TGTGCCAGCAGCCTCACAGGGGGTAGCGCTGAAGCTTTCTTT.

This clonotype occurred a few times. The chain recombines TRBV3-1 with TRBJ1-3, with D possibly TRBD1 on 6 matching bases. Between the trimmed V and J ends, which lost 3 bases and 0 bases, there was a span of 6 bases. Per the germline V gene, CDR1 is LGHDT and CDR2 is YNNKEL (reference sequence). The CDR3 contains 14 residues. CDR3 DNA sequence: TGTGCCAGCAGCCAGGGACACTCTGGAAACACCATATATTTT. As protein: CASSQGHSGNTIYF.

CDR3 protein: CASSYGGGAYEQYF. The CDR3 nucleotides read TGTGCCAGCAGTTACGGGGGAGGGGCCTACGAGCAGTACTTC. The rearrangement uses TRBV6-5 and TRBJ2-7; 7 bases fit TRBD2. This CDR3 region has 14 residues. Germline CDR1 and CDR2: MNHEY and SVGAGI. V gave up 2 bases and J gave up 2 bases; unmatched junction bases: 3.

This chain links TRBV6-2 or TRBV6-3 with TRBJ1-5; 8 bases align to TRBD1. In germline, CDR1 is MNHEY, CDR2 SVGEGT. Trimming removed 2 bases from V and 7 bases from J; junction bases left unmatched: 7. This CDR3 comprises 15 residues. CDR3 in amino acids: CASSYQTGVDQPQHF. The DNA of the CDR3 is TGTGCCAGCAGTTACCAGACAGGGGTGGACCAGCCCCAGCATTTT.

V usage is TRBV29-1 and J usage is TRBJ2-3, with D tentatively TRBD2 (6 bases). The ends were cut back, 4 bases at V and 8 bases at J, with 31 bases in the middle. The CDR3 consists of 18 residues. Germline assignment: CDR1 SQVTM and CDR2 ANQGSEA. CDR3 nucleotide sequence: TGCAGCGTTGTCCCCTCCAGGCAAGCGGGCCAACCTGGGGGTACGCAGTATTTT. Translating gives CSVVPSRQAGQPGGTQYF.

There are many counts of this clonotype. V and J are TRBV7-2 and TRBJ2-1; D ambiguous. The germline V and J ends were trimmed by 6 bases and 0 bases, with 12 bases remaining between them. Germline values: CDR1 SGHTA, CDR2 FQGNSA. This CDR3 is 15 amino acids long. CDR3 region: CASSSARSSYNEQFF. The CDR3 DNA sequence: TGTGCCAGCAGTTCGGCCCGGAGCTCCTACAATGAGCAGTTCTTC.

This clonotype was observed many times. V and J are TRBV10-3 and TRBJ1-1; the D is unclear. CDR1 ENHRY and CDR2 SYGVKD come from the germline V gene. Trimming left V 6 bases short and J 7 bases short, with 9 bases between. The CDR3 is 11 residues long. CDR3 DNA: TGTGCCATCAGGTCGGAAGTTGAAGCTTTCTTT. Protein sequence: CAIRSEVEAFF.

This clonotype was detected only a few times. The gene calls are TRBV5-4 and TRBJ2-6, with 10 bases lining up with TRBD1. Germline V gene data show CDR1 as SGHNT and CDR2 as YYREEE (reference sequence). The CDR3 consists of 18 residues. V lost 0 bases, J lost 2 bases, and 5 bases stayed unmatched. The CDR3 sequence is CASSLGDRGIAGANVLTF. CDR3 nucleotides: TGTGCCAGCAGCTTGGGGGACAGGGGTATAGCTGGGGCCAACGTCCTGACTTTC.

This rearrangement joins TRBV4-1 to TRBJ1-2; a weak D match, TRBD1 (5 bases). CDR1 and CDR2 (germline): MGHRA, YSYEKL. The CDR3 sequence is 17 residues long. With 4 bases removed from V and 6 bases from J, the gap between germline ends came to 24 bases. DNA of the CDR3: TGCGCCAGCAGCCCACTAGGAAGGGGCCCCAAGCCTCATGGCTACACCTTC. Translating gives CASSPLGRGPKPHGYTF.

This clonotype has only a few counts. The rearrangement joins TRBV29-1 to TRBJ1-1, with D maybe TRBD1 (6 bases). The CDR3 is 13 amino acids. V was cut by 6 bases and J by 1 base, with 12 bases left in between. Germline V gene lookup returns CDR1 SQVTM and CDR2 ANQGSEA. Here the CDR3 reads CSVVRDKNTEAFF. CDR3 DNA: TGCAGCGTCGTCCGGGACAAGAACACTGAAGCTTTCTTT.

This clonotype was seen at least ten times. This chain joins TRBV20-1 and TRBJ2-7, with D perhaps TRBD1 (6 bases). V lost 3 bases and J 0 bases, leaving 9 bases between the germline ends. The germline V gene encodes CDR1 DFQATT and CDR2 SNEGSKA (reference sequence). The CDR3 is made up of 13 amino acids. This CDR3 reads CSASRDTSYEQYV. The CDR3, as DNA: TGCAGTGCTAGCCGGGACACCTCCTACGAGCAGTACGTC.

This clonotype showed up many times. The gene calls are TRBV7-6 and TRBJ1-1, with unresolved D. The CDR3 extends over 14 amino acids. CDR1 is SGHVS and CDR2 is FNYEAQ in the germline V gene. V lost 3 bases, J lost 3 bases, and 11 bases lay in between. The chain's CDR3 is CASSLEISDTEAFF. CDR3 sequence (DNA): TGTGCCAGCAGCTTGGAGATATCGGACACTGAAGCTTTCTTT. The full variable domain, with the rest looked up from reference TRBV7-6 and TRBJ1-1, is GAGVSQSPRYKVTKRGQDVALRCDPISGHVSLYWYRQALGQGPEFLTYFNYEAQQDKSGLPNDRFSAERPEGSISTLTIQRTEQRDSAMYRCASSLEISDTEAFFGQGTRLTVV.

The V gene is TRBV20-1, the J gene TRBJ1-6; D is possibly TRBD1 (5 bases). The germline gives CDR1 DFQATT, CDR2 SNEGSKA (reference sequence). This CDR3 contains 12 residues. CDR3 coding DNA: TGCAGCGCGGTACAGGCCAATTCACCCCTCCACTTT. Residues: CSAVQANSPLHF.

This clonotype was counted many times. This sequence joins TRBV12-3 or TRBV12-4 and TRBJ2-7; TRBD1 agrees at 9 bases. V was clipped by 6 bases and J by 6 bases; unmatched bases: 6. The CDR3 consists of 13 residues. The CDR3 sequence is CASRGTGTAEQYF. The CDR3 DNA follows: TGTGCCAGCAGAGGGACAGGGACTGCCGAGCAGTACTTC.

The sample holds many counts of this clonotype. V and J are TRBV7-2 and TRBJ2-7; D is tentatively TRBD1 or TRBD2 (5 bases each). The CDR3 runs to 15 residues. V was cut by 5 bases and J by 0 bases, with 14 bases left in between. Germline V gives CDR1 SGHTA, CDR2 FQGNSA. CDR3 protein: CASSVRDRPSYEQYF. CDR3 bases: TGTGCCAGCAGCGTTCGGGACCGACCCTCCTACGAGCAGTACTTC.

This clonotype was counted many times. The genes are TRBV7-9 and TRBJ1-1; D is undetermined. From germline, CDR1 is SEHNR and CDR2 FQNEAQ (reference sequence). Trimming pared 3 bases from V and 5 bases from J, leaving 13 bases between. This CDR3 spans 14 amino acids. The CDR3 spells CASSFGPRGTEAFF. For the CDR3, the DNA is TGTGCCAGCAGCTTTGGGCCGAGAGGTACTGAAGCTTTCTTT.

About this clonotype: This clone may be a read error of a much larger clone one base away. The chain carries TRBV15 and TRBJ2-1, with unresolved D. The CDR3 consists of 12 residues. Germline V CDR1 and CDR2: LNHNV, YYDKDF (reference sequence). V dropped 0 bases and J dropped 9 bases, with 6 bases sitting between them. The CDR3 loop reads CATSRDLGEQFF. CDR3 bases: TGTGCCACCAGCAGAGATCTTGGTGAGCAGTTCTTC.

In its sample, this clonotype was seen many times. The chain links TRBV7-9 to TRBJ2-5; D not certain. V lost 4 bases and J lost 4, with 7 bases in between. The CDR3 has 12 amino acids. CDR1 and CDR2 from the germline V gene are SEHNR and FQNEAQ (reference sequence). CDR3: CASSSLGETQYF. For the CDR3, the DNA is TGTGCCAGCAGCTCCCTCGGAGAGACCCAGTACTTC. Using reference TRBV7-9 and TRBJ2-5 for the parts outside the CDR3, the full variable domain is DTGVSQNPRHKITKRGQNVTFRCDPISEHNRLYWYRQTLGQGPEFLTYFQNEAQLEKSRLLSDRFSAERPKGSFSTLEIQRTEQGDSAMYLCASSSLGETQYFGPGTRLLVL.

This clonotype came up many times. This chain uses TRBV5-4 with TRBJ2-1; possibly TRBD1 for D (5 bases). The CDR3 loop spans 16 amino acids. Deletions cut 3 bases from V and 2 bases from J, with 15 bases between. Germline loops: CDR1 SGHNT, CDR2 YYREEE (reference sequence). Written as DNA, the CDR3 is TGTGCCAGCAGCTCCCCCCAGGGAAGAACCTACAATGAGCAGTTCTTC. Translation gives CASSSPQGRTYNEQFF.

The chain recombines TRBV20-1 with TRBJ1-1; perhaps TRBD1 as D (6 bases). The CDR3 covers 14 residues. With 2 bases removed from V and 0 bases from J, the gap between germline ends came to 10 bases. CDR1 DFQATT and CDR2 SNEGSKA come from the germline V gene (reference sequence). CDR3 in DNA: TGCAGTGCTAGACAGGACAGCATGAACACTGAAGCTTTCTTT. It translates to CSARQDSMNTEAFF.

This clonotype has a handful of counts. The chain joins TRBV29-1 to TRBJ2-1; 16 nucleotides line up with TRBD2. J gave up 8 bases and V 8 bases, and 3 bases lay outside the gene matches. Germline V gene data show CDR1 as SQVTM and CDR2 as ANQGSEA. The CDR3 covers 13 residues. The CDR3 nucleotides read TGCAGCCCTGGGACTAGCGGGGGGGATGAGCAGTTCTTC. It codes for CSPGTSGGDEQFF.

The gene calls are TRBV20-1 and TRBJ2-1; D remains unclear. CDR1 is DFQATT, CDR2 SNEGSKA, per germline (reference sequence). Deletions cut 6 bases from V and 5 bases from J, with 20 bases between. The CDR3 runs to 15 residues. CDR3 amino acids: CSAELGLPTHNEQFF. The CDR3 coding sequence is TGCAGTGCGGAACTGGGCCTACCAACACACAATGAGCAGTTCTTC.